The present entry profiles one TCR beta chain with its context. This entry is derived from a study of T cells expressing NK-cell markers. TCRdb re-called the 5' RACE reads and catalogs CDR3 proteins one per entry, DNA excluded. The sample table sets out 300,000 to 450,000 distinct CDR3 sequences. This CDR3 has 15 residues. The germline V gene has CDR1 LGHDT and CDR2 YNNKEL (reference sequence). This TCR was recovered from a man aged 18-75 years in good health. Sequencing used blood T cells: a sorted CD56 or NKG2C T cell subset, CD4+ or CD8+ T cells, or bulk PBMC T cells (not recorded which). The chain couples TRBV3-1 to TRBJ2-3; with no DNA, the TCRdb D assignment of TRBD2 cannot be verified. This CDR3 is CASSQGVSAMNTQYF.